This is a list of T cell receptor beta chains from one sample in a study of cytomegalovirus exposure and HLA in healthy donors. TCRdb's copy holds only in-frame clones and misses some; the assay was immunoSEQ multiplex PCR. Among roughly 200,000 clones listed, around 88% were seen once. The material sequenced was PBMCs. All receptors derive from a woman between 18 and 30 years old in good health and CMV-seronegative. Both conserved end residues are part of each CDR3. D genes are given only for firm matches. Not all rows give a size; the values are once, few, many and, for expanded clones, a class.

v_gene	abundance	d_gene	j_gene	CDR3nt	CDR3aa
TRBV19	-	-	TRBJ1-1	TGTGCCAGTATAATGTCTGGCAGCACTGAAGCTTTCTTT	CASIMSGSTEAFF
TRBV29-1	-	TRBD2	TRBJ2-1	TGCAGCGTGTCCCCGCTAGCGGGGAATTACAATGAGCAGTTCTTC	CSVSPLAGNYNEQFF
TRBV4-1	-	TRBD1	TRBJ2-4	TGCGCCAGCAGCCCTACCGGGACAGGGGGCCTAGCCAAAAACATTCAGTACTTC	CASSPTGTGGLAKNIQYF
TRBV27	-	-	TRBJ1-2	TGTGCCAGCAGGGTAGGGGGGGCCTTAGATGGCTACACCTTC	CASRVGGALDGYTF
TRBV6-1	-	-	TRBJ1-6	TGTGCCAGCCGTGGGGCGACGACGTATAATTCACCCCTCCACTTT	CASRGATTYNSPLHF
TRBV6-6	-	-	TRBJ1-1	TGTGCCAGCAGTTACGATACACAGAACACTGAAGCTTTCTTT	CASSYDTQNTEAFF
TRBV19	-	-	TRBJ1-4	TGTGCCAGTAGTATAGGAGTATTCGAAAAACTGTTTTTT	CASSIGVFEKLFF
TRBV11-3	-	TRBD1	TRBJ2-1	TGTGCCAGCAGCTTAATCAACAGGGGTCGAGCGGCGGTCCGCAATGAGCAGTTCTTC	CASSLINRGRAAVRNEQFF
TRBV7-2	-	-	TRBJ2-7	TGTGCCAGCAGCTTCCTCGCTGGGAGGGAGCAGTACTTC	CASSFLAGREQYF
TRBV7-6	-	TRBD1	TRBJ1-5	TGTGCCAGCAGCTTAATGGGACAGGGGGCAGGACAGCCCCAGCATTTT	CASSLMGQGAGQPQHF
TRBV7-2	few	-	TRBJ2-7	TGTGCCAGCAGCGACCGCGGGGCGTGGGAGCAGTACTTC	CASSDRGAWEQYF
TRBV4-3	-	-	TRBJ2-5	TGCGCCAGCAGCCAAGCTCTAGCCTTCGAGACCCAGTACTTC	CASSQALAFETQYF
TRBV19	-	-	TRBJ1-1	TGTGCCAGTACCCTAAGCCCCGGGGACTTCAATGAAGCTTTCTTT	CASTLSPGDFNEAFF
TRBV18	-	-	TRBJ2-7	TGTGCCAGCTCCCGCGGGGCGGGGAGCTACTACGAGCAGTACTTC	CASSRGAGSYYEQYF
TRBV4-3	-	-	TRBJ2-5	TGCGCCAGCAGCCAACGGGGGTTCGAGACCCAGTACTTC	CASSQRGFETQYF
TRBV4-1	-	TRBD1	TRBJ1-2	TGCGCCAGCAGCCGAAACCGGGACAGGGCAGGGTATGGCTACACCTTC	CASSRNRDRAGYGYTF
TRBV6-7	-	TRBD1	TRBJ1-4	TGTGCCAGCAGTCCGGGGGACAGCCCCCGATTGGATGAAAAACTGTTTTTT	CASSPGDSPRLDEKLFF
TRBV7-8	-	TRBD2	TRBJ2-7	TGTGCCAGCAGCCGTAGCGGGAGTGCGGGCGAGCAGTACTTC	CASSRSGSAGEQYF
TRBV25-1	-	-	TRBJ2-7	TGTGCCAGCAGTGAAGATCAGGTCCTGACAGAGCCGATCCTCAAGGAGTACTTC	CASSEDQVLTEPILKEYF
TRBV2	-	TRBD1	TRBJ2-1	TGTGCCAGTGACAGGGCCCCTTTGGAGAATGAGCAGTTCTTC	CASDRAPLENEQFF
TRBV7-9	-	TRBD1	TRBJ1-3	TGTGCCTCTGGGGACAGTGCGACCTACACCATATATTTT	CASGDSATYTIYF
TRBV7-9	-	TRBD2	TRBJ2-7	TGTGCCAGCAGCTTTCTTCGTCCAGCGGGGGGAATCTCCTACGAGCAGTACTTC	CASSFLRPAGGISYEQYF
TRBV30	once	TRBD2	TRBJ2-3	TGTGCCTGGAGCCGGGAGGGGGGGCTGAGCACAGATACGCAGTATTTT	CAWSREGGLSTDTQYF
TRBV27	-	TRBD2	TRBJ2-2	TGTGCCAGCACCTTTTGGGCGGGAGGGTTTCCCGGGGAGCTGTTTTTT	CASTFWAGGFPGELFF
TRBV6-6	-	-	TRBJ2-5	TGTGCCAGCAGTTACTCAGGCGGGTACCCTAAAGAGACCCAGTACTTC	CASSYSGGYPKETQYF
TRBV5-4	-	TRBD1	TRBJ2-7	TGTGCCAGCAGCCCAACCCCCCAGGGGGCTCGTTACGAGCAGTACTTC	CASSPTPQGARYEQYF
TRBV2	-	-	TRBJ2-2	TGTGCCAGCCGACGAGGGGGAATGAACACCGGGGAGCTGTTTTTT	CASRRGGMNTGELFF
TRBV1	-	-	TRBJ2-5	TGCACCAGCAGCCAAGAGTCTCAGTGGCCAGATCAAGAGACCCAGTACTTC	CTSSQESQWPDQETQYF
TRBV25-1	-	TRBD1	TRBJ1-1	TGTGCCAGCAGTGAAGAGGGGGCTGCTGAAGCTTTCTTT	CASSEEGAAEAFF
TRBV4-3	-	-	TRBJ1-2	TGCGCCAGCAGCCAAGATGTAGGGGCTGTCTATGGCTACACCTTC	CASSQDVGAVYGYTF
TRBV25-1	-	TRBD2	TRBJ2-1	TGTGCCAGCAGTGAACCTCCTAGCGGGCTTTACAATGAGCAGTTCTTC	CASSEPPSGLYNEQFF
TRBV19	-	-	TRBJ1-1	TGTGCCAGTAGTACGGACAGGAACACTGAAGCTTTCTTT	CASSTDRNTEAFF
TRBV7-3	-	TRBD2	TRBJ2-1	TGTGCCAGCAGTGCCCAAGCGGGAAGTGTCTACAATGAGCAGTTCTTC	CASSAQAGSVYNEQFF
TRBV10-3	-	-	TRBJ1-1	TGTGCCATCAGTGATATACGGGGAGGGGGGGCCGCTGAAGCTTTCTTT	CAISDIRGGGAAEAFF
TRBV4-3	-	TRBD2	TRBJ2-1	TGCGCCAGCAGCCAAAGGCCGGGGACTAGCGGGACCAATGAGCAGTTCTTC	CASSQRPGTSGTNEQFF
TRBV5-1	-	TRBD1	TRBJ1-2	TGCGCCAGCAGCCCGATACGGACAGGTCGCTATGGCTACACCTTC	CASSPIRTGRYGYTF
TRBV19	-	TRBD2	TRBJ2-7	TGTGCCAGTAGTCCTAGCGGGAGTGGGTACGAGCAGTACTTC	CASSPSGSGYEQYF
TRBV7-6	-	TRBD2	TRBJ2-5	TGTGCCAGCAGGCGACTAGCGGGACAAGAGACCCAGTACTTC	CASRRLAGQETQYF
TRBV18	-	-	TRBJ1-2	TGTGCCAGCTCACCGGAGACCTACTATGGCTACACCTTC	CASSPETYYGYTF
TRBV4-2	-	TRBD2	TRBJ2-1	TGTGCCAGCAGCCAGAGGCGACTAGCGGCCTACAATGAGCAGTTCTTC	CASSQRRLAAYNEQFF
TRBV2	-	TRBD1	TRBJ2-1	TGTGCCAGCAGTGCTCGACGACAGGGGAGCCGGATTAACGAGTTCTTC	CASSARRQGSRINEFF
TRBV27	few	TRBD1	TRBJ1-4	TGTGCCAGCAGAAGACAGGGCCCCGCAACTAATGAAAAACTGTTTTTT	CASRRQGPATNEKLFF
TRBV5-1	-	-	TRBJ2-2	TGCGCCAGCAGCTTGGAACTTGGGCAGGATGCGAGGGAGCTGTTTTTT	CASSLELGQDARELFF
TRBV7-9	-	-	TRBJ2-7	TGTGCCAGCAGCTTACAGGAGAGGGCCTACGAGCAGTACTTC	CASSLQERAYEQYF
TRBV5-1	once	-	TRBJ1-1	TGCGCCAGCAGCTTGAACGCCATTACAGGGCGGTACACTGAAGCTTTCTTT	CASSLNAITGRYTEAFF
TRBV10-1	-	TRBD2	TRBJ2-7	TGCGCCAGCAGTTCGGGACTAGCGGCATACGAGCAGTACTTC	CASSSGLAAYEQYF
TRBV11-3	-	TRBD2	TRBJ2-7	TGTGCCAGCAGCTTTAGCGGGAGGGCAGGATACGAGCAGTACTTC	CASSFSGRAGYEQYF
TRBV7-9	-	-	TRBJ2-7	TGTGCCAGCAATGGCCAGGGACTCTTGGAGCAGTACTTC	CASNGQGLLEQYF
TRBV27	-	TRBD1	TRBJ2-1	TGTGCCAGCAGCCACGGGACAGTAACTTGGTACAATGAGCAGTTCTTC	CASSHGTVTWYNEQFF
TRBV7-9	-	TRBD2	TRBJ2-7	TGTGCCAGCAGCTTTTCAAGCGGGGGTTACGAGCAGTACTTC	CASSFSSGGYEQYF
TRBV2	-	-	TRBJ1-1	TGTGCCAGCAGTGAATTCCGGGGAATGGGCACTGAAGCTTTCTTT	CASSEFRGMGTEAFF
TRBV27	-	TRBD1	TRBJ1-1	TGTGCCAGCATAATTTTTCAGGGGGCCACTGAAGCTTTCTTT	CASIIFQGATEAFF
TRBV11-2	-	-	TRBJ1-2	TGTGCCAGCAGCTCTATACGGGGGGGCGAGGGTTCTAACTATGGCTACACCTTC	CASSSIRGGEGSNYGYTF
TRBV7-9	once	TRBD2	TRBJ2-1	TGTGCCAGCAGACGCGGGACTAGCGACAATGAGCAGTTCTTC	CASRRGTSDNEQFF
TRBV9	once	TRBD1	TRBJ2-5	TGTGCCAGCAGCGTAGTTCCGGGACAGGGGCAAGAGACCCAGTACTTC	CASSVVPGQGQETQYF
TRBV4-1	-	TRBD1	TRBJ2-7	TGCGCCAGCAGCCAAGAGGGACAGGGGCTGTACGAGCAGTACTTC	CASSQEGQGLYEQYF
TRBV11-2	-	TRBD1	TRBJ1-2	TGTGCCAGCAGGAATCCGGGACAGGGAAAGGCCCTCTATGGCTACACCTTC	CASRNPGQGKALYGYTF
TRBV5-1	-	-	TRBJ2-5	TGCGCCAGCAGCTTGGTGGAGGCGTGGGAGACCCAGTACTTC	CASSLVEAWETQYF
TRBV29-1	-	-	TRBJ1-2	TGCAGCTCCAGGGAAGGGCATGGCTACACCTTC	CSSREGHGYTF